These 5 T cell receptor beta chains came from one sample sequenced in a study of cytomegalovirus exposure and HLA in healthy donors. Both 60 Vbeta primers and 13 Jbeta primers went into the PCR. The table came from immunoSEQ multiplex PCR; TCRdb's copy has only in-frame clones and leaves some out. The sample lists 250,000 to 350,000 clones, 86% occurring once. The specimen was PBMCs. The receptors originated from a man in his forties in good health and CMV-seropositive.

The gene calls are TRBV25-1 and TRBJ1-1; tentative D call: TRBD1 (6 bases). V gave up 3 bases and J gave up 4 bases, with 12 bases separating them. The CDR3 is 14 residues long. Germline CDR1 is MGHDK and CDR2 is SYGVNS. The CDR3 spells CASSDPRGGTEAFF. The CDR3, as DNA: TGTGCCAGCAGTGACCCGAGGGGGGGCACTGAAGCTTTCTTT.

This chain uses TRBV27 with TRBJ1-6; 9 nucleotides match TRBD1. This CDR3 is built from 15 residues. The V gene end was trimmed by 5 bases and the J gene end by 3 bases; junction bases not matched to a gene: 2. Germline assignment: CDR1 MNHEY and CDR2 SMNVEV (reference sequence). The CDR3 sequence is CASSDRGVYNSPLHF. The CDR3 nucleotides read TGTGCCAGCAGTGACAGGGGGGTCTATAATTCACCCCTCCACTTT.

This clone was detected once. This chain links TRBV19 with TRBJ2-6; D is possibly TRBD1 (6 bases). The germline gives CDR1 LNHDA, CDR2 SQIVND (reference sequence). This CDR3 has 15 amino acids. Trimming left V 5 bases short and J 4 bases short, with 12 bases between. CDR3 coding DNA: TGTGCCAGTAGTGCCACAGGGACCGGGGCCAACGTCCTGACTTTC. Its translation: CASSATGTGANVLTF.

This chain joins TRBV7-9 and TRBJ2-7; 11 bases are a match to TRBD2. Germline assignment: CDR1 SEHNR and CDR2 FQNEAQ (reference sequence). The CDR3 is 15 amino acids. With 5 bases clipped from V and 0 bases from J, the junction kept 3 bases outside the gene matches. CDR3 protein: CASSETSGNSYEQYF. CDR3 sequence (DNA): TGTGCCAGCAGCGAGACTAGCGGGAACTCCTACGAGCAGTACTTC.

The gene calls are TRBV7-9 and TRBJ2-3; 7 bases are shared with TRBD2. V shed 3 bases, J shed 2 bases, and the junction held 11 bases outside the gene matches. Germline V CDR1 and CDR2: SEHNR, FQNEAQ (reference sequence). The CDR3 covers 17 residues. The CDR3 coding sequence is TGTGCCAGCAGCTTCCCATCAGGGCTAGCGGACACAGATACGCAGTATTTT. Translated, it gives CASSFPSGLADTDTQYF.